The rows below give T cell receptor beta chains drawn from one sample of a study of shared clonotypes between healthy human individuals. Generated by immunoSEQ multiplex PCR, the TCRdb table keeps only in-frame clones and is missing some. The data contain 2 million to 3 million clones, roughly 93% of them singletons. Material for sequencing was naive CD4+ T cells from PBMCs. These receptors all come from a young man in good health. Some clones in this sample may be carry-over from other donors' samples. CDR3s include the opening cysteine and the closing phenylalanine or tryptophan. D genes are given only for firm matches. Some rows mark clone size as missing; the rest say once, few, many or name a class of expanded clone.

v_gene	abundance	d_gene	j_gene	CDR3aa	CDR3nt
TRBV13	NA	NA	TRBJ2-1	CASSLRTTNEQFF	TGTGCCAGCAGCTTAAGGACTACCAATGAGCAGTTCTTC
TRBV6-6	once	TRBD2	TRBJ2-1	CASKPTGGVEQFF	TGTGCCAGCAAACCGACGGGGGGGGTTGAGCAGTTCTTC
TRBV5-6	NA	TRBD1	TRBJ2-5	CASTSGRTGGALETQYF	TGTGCCAGCACCTCCGGAAGGACAGGGGGCGCGTTGGAGACCCAGTACTTC
TRBV5-1	NA	NA	TRBJ2-3	CASSSTTDGTDTQYF	TGCGCCAGCAGCTCGACTACCGACGGCACAGATACGCAGTATTTT
TRBV25-1	NA	NA	TRBJ2-7	CASSAHIAESPYEQYF	TGTGCCAGCAGTGCCCATATAGCGGAGAGCCCCTACGAGCAGTACTTC
TRBV9	NA	TRBD1	TRBJ2-3	CASSPFGTGGNQNTQYF	TGTGCCAGCAGCCCATTTGGGACAGGGGGCAATCAGAATACGCAGTATTTT
TRBV5-1	NA	TRBD2	TRBJ2-7	CASSSPAGGLAYEQYF	TGCGCCAGCAGCTCACCAGCGGGAGGTTTGGCCTACGAGCAGTACTTC
TRBV15	NA	TRBD1	TRBJ2-1	CATSRPDRGHNEQFF	TGTGCCACCAGCAGACCCGACAGGGGGCATAATGAGCAGTTCTTC
TRBV29-1	NA	NA	TRBJ2-3	CSVRRGTSTDTQYF	TGCAGCGTTCGGAGGGGAACTAGCACAGATACGCAGTATTTT
TRBV18	NA	NA	TRBJ1-3	CASSPYRGSGNTIYF	TGTGCCAGCTCACCATACCGGGGCAGTGGAAACACCATATATTTT
TRBV5-1	NA	NA	TRBJ2-5	CASSLEEWGEETQYF	TGCGCCAGCAGCTTGGAGGAATGGGGAGAAGAGACCCAGTACTTC
TRBV9	NA	TRBD2	TRBJ2-1	CASSVTLAGEWNEQFF	TGTGCCAGCAGCGTAACACTAGCGGGAGAGTGGAATGAGCAGTTCTTC
TRBV19	few	NA	TRBJ2-2	CASSIARITGELFF	TGTGCCAGTAGTATAGCCAGGATCACCGGGGAGCTGTTTTTT